This passage covers 22 T cell receptor beta chains from one sample sequenced in a study of identical twins. TCRdb re-derived calls from the 5' RACE reads in MiXCR, one entry per CDR3 protein. The sample includes hundreds of thousands of distinct CDR3 sequences, 21% of them seen just once. The same data also went into a second study, on T cells expressing NK-cell markers.

Sequencing input: PBMCs. These receptor sequences come from a woman younger than 35 in good health.

The V gene is TRBV6-1, the J gene TRBJ2-3; D gene ambiguous. CDR1 and CDR2 (germline): MNHNS, SASEGT. CDR3 length: 15 amino acids. The V gene lost 11 bases and the J gene lost 2 bases, with 20 bases spanning the gap. CDR3 amino acids: CAGRRVGGFTDTQYF. The CDR3, as DNA: TGTGCCGGACGTAGGGTTGGTGGGTTCACAGATACGCAGTATTTT.

V gene TRBV29-1 combines with J gene TRBJ2-7; D is uncertain. In germline, CDR1 is SQVTM, CDR2 ANQGSEA. Trimming cost V 4 bases and J 4 bases, with 14 bases left between them. The CDR3 has 13 residues. CDR3 protein: CSVGLRFSYEQYF. In DNA form, the CDR3 reads TGCAGCGTTGGGCTTAGATTTTCTTACGAGCAGTACTTC.

The chain recombines TRBV5-1 with TRBJ2-2, with 7 bases that match TRBD1. Germline loops: CDR1 SGHRS, CDR2 YFSETQ. CDR3 size: 16 residues. J gave up 1 base and V 4 bases, and 7 bases lay outside the gene matches. In nucleotides, the CDR3 is TGCGCCAGCAGCCCCCGTTGGACAGGGAACACCGGGGAGCTGTTTTTT. It translates to CASSPRWTGNTGELFF.

The chain employs TRBV20-1 and TRBJ2-1; 9 nucleotides agree with TRBD1. The CDR3 loop spans 14 amino acids. The germline CDR1 and CDR2 sequences are DFQATT and SNEGSKA (reference sequence). J gave up 4 bases and V 4 bases, and 5 bases lay outside the gene matches. The DNA for the CDR3 is TGCAGTGCTAAGGGGGACAGGGTTTACAATGAGCAGTTCTTC. It is translated as CSAKGDRVYNEQFF.

The rearrangement joins TRBV3-1 to TRBJ2-1; D not resolved. Trimming cost V 4 bases and J 10 bases, with 11 bases left between them. Germline CDR1 and CDR2: LGHDT and YNNKEL (reference sequence). This CDR3 region has 12 residues. The CDR3 DNA reads TGTGCCAGCAGCCCGCTGGGGATAGAGCAGTTCTTC. This codes for CASSPLGIEQFF.

The chain uses TRBV3-1 and TRBJ2-1; 9 bases fit TRBD2. J was trimmed by 7 bases and V by 3 bases; bases with no gene match: 7. The germline V gene has CDR1 LGHDT and CDR2 YNNKEL (reference sequence). CDR3 size: 15 residues. The CDR3 here is CASSQMLAGTNEQFF. In DNA form, the CDR3 reads TGTGCCAGCAGCCAGATGCTAGCGGGAACGAATGAGCAGTTCTTC.

The gene calls are TRBV12-3 or TRBV12-4 and TRBJ2-7; 8 nucleotides align to TRBD2. V was clipped by 6 bases and J by 0 bases; unmatched bases: 7. The CDR3 length is 15 residues. The DNA of the CDR3 is TGTGCCAGCAGGCCCACCGGGACTAGCTCCTACGAGCAGTACTTC. Its translation: CASRPTGTSSYEQYF.

There are a few counts of this clonotype. This CDR3 is CASSPRGRDYTDTQYF. The CDR3 DNA follows: TGTGCCAGCAGCCCGAGGGGTCGGGACTACACAGATACGCAGTATTTT. This chain uses TRBV7-6 with TRBJ2-3, with 7 bases identical to TRBD2. The V segment lost 5 bases and the J segment 2 bases; nucleotides outside the gene matches: 10. There are 16 residues in the CDR3. Germline V lookup: CDR1 SGHVS, CDR2 FNYEAQ.

This clonotype was counted ten times or more. V and J are TRBV29-1 and TRBJ2-5; 15 nucleotides agree with TRBD2. The CDR3 extends over 15 amino acids. Germline V gene data show CDR1 as SQVTM and CDR2 as ANQGSEA. The V gene end was trimmed by 3 bases and the J gene end by 2 bases; junction bases not matched to a gene: 1. CDR3: CSVEGLAGGQETQYF. DNA of the CDR3: TGCAGCGTTGAGGGACTAGCGGGAGGTCAAGAGACCCAGTACTTC.

The V gene is TRBV28, the J gene TRBJ2-7, with D hard to call. Germline V gene lookup returns CDR1 MDHEN and CDR2 SYDVKM. The CDR3 spans 15 residues. V was clipped by 3 bases and J by 1 base, with 13 bases between them. The CDR3 loop is CASSFVSGPSYEQYF. The CDR3 bases are TGTGCCAGCAGTTTTGTTTCTGGGCCATCCTACGAGCAGTACTTC.

This clonotype has more than one count but fewer than ten. V and J are TRBV5-1 and TRBJ1-4; the match to TRBD1 covers 9 bases. V shed 4 bases and J 5 bases; nucleotides not matched to a gene: 3. The germline V gene has CDR1 SGHRS and CDR2 YFSETQ. The CDR3 is made up of 14 amino acids. CDR3 nucleotides: TGCGCCAGCAGCCTCGGGACAGGGAATGAAAAACTGTTTTTT. This sequence encodes CASSLGTGNEKLFF.

There are many counts of this clonotype. CDR3 region: CASSLTGQGSGYTF. CDR3 bases: TGCGCCAGCAGCTTGACGGGACAGGGGTCCGGCTACACCTTC. The chain recombines TRBV5-1 with TRBJ1-2, with 10 bases fitting TRBD1. Germline V gives CDR1 SGHRS, CDR2 YFSETQ. The ends lost 1 base at V and 8 bases at J; junction bases unmatched: 5. CDR3 size: 14 residues.

The rearrangement joins TRBV7-8 to TRBJ2-3; 7 positions agree with TRBD2. Germline trimming cut 5 bases from V and 4 bases from J; bases unmatched to any gene: 9. The CDR3 totals 15 residues. CDR1 is SGHVS and CDR2 is FQNEAQ in the germline V gene. CDR3 residues: CASSQGGRGSDTQYF. The CDR3 DNA follows: TGTGCCAGCAGCCAGGGCGGGAGAGGGTCAGATACGCAGTATTTT. The full variable domain, its missing parts supplied by reference TRBV7-8 and TRBJ2-3, is GAGVSQSPRYKVAKRGQDVALRCDPISGHVSLFWYQQALGQGPEFLTYFQNEAQLDKSGLPSDRFFAERPEGSVSTLKIQRTQQEDSAVYLCASSQGGRGSDTQYFGPGTRLTVL.

This clonotype was counted many times. V gene TRBV20-1 combines with J gene TRBJ2-1; tentative D call: TRBD2 (7 bases). This CDR3 has 11 residues. Trimming stripped 8 bases from V and 8 bases from J, with 13 bases between. Germline V gene sequence: CDR1 DFQATT, CDR2 SNEGSKA (reference sequence). The CDR3 spells CSRGALDEQFF. In nucleotides, the CDR3 is TGCAGTCGGGGGGCCCTGGATGAGCAGTTCTTC.

This clonotype occurred many times. The genes are TRBV29-1 and TRBJ2-2; D remains unclear. The CDR3 is 13 amino acids. Between the trimmed V and J ends, which lost 5 bases and 3 bases, there was a span of 10 bases. Germline-derived CDR1 and CDR2 are SQVTM and ANQGSEA. CDR3 coding DNA: TGCAGCGTTAGCAGAATGGACACCGGGGAGCTGTTTTTT. Its protein product is CSVSRMDTGELFF.

This clonotype has just a few counts. The V call is TRBV4-3, the J call TRBJ2-7, with TRBD2 matching over 10 bases. The J segment lost 3 bases and the V segment lost 4 bases, leaving 9 bases of the junction unmatched. Germline CDR1 and CDR2: LGHNA and YSLEER. The CDR3 loop spans 16 amino acids. CDR3 sequence reads: CASSPSPQREGYEQYF. As DNA, the CDR3 is TGCGCCAGCAGCCCATCCCCCCAGCGGGAGGGCTACGAGCAGTACTTC.

This clonotype was found a few times. The chain couples TRBV7-3 to TRBJ2-3, with 10 nucleotides matching TRBD2. After removal of 5 bases from V and 2 bases from J, the junction contained 4 bases not matched to a gene. CDR1 SGHTA and CDR2 FQGTGA come from the germline V gene. The CDR3 totals 15 residues. CDR3 region: CASSRAGGNTDTQYF. The DNA for the CDR3 is TGTGCCAGCAGCCGAGCGGGGGGGAACACAGATACGCAGTATTTT. Looking up the rest from reference TRBV7-3 and TRBJ2-3 gives the full variable domain: GAGVSQTPSNKVTEKGKYVELRCDPISGHTALYWYRQSLGQGPEFLIYFQGTGAADDSGLPNDRFFAVRPEGSVSTLKIQRTERGDSAVYLCASSRAGGNTDTQYFGPGTRLTVL.

The V and J genes are TRBV7-3 and TRBJ2-3, with D tentatively TRBD1 (6 bases). CDR1 is SGHTA, CDR2 FQGTGA, per germline. Trimming took 5 bases from V and 8 from J, leaving 14 bases between them. The CDR3 contains 13 residues. In DNA form, the CDR3 reads TGTGCCAGCAGCCCCGGACAGCAAACTACGCAGTATTTT. Protein product: CASSPGQQTTQYF.

As DNA, the CDR3 is TGCAGTGCTAGACGGGGGGCCTACAATGAGCAGTTCTTC. This sequence encodes CSARRGAYNEQFF. The rearrangement uses TRBV20-1 and TRBJ2-1, with 7 bases fitting TRBD2. The V and J ends lost 2 bases and 2 bases, in that order; junction bases with no gene match: 0. CDR3 length: 13 residues. The germline CDR1 and CDR2 sequences are DFQATT and SNEGSKA (reference sequence).

The chain recombines TRBV12-3 or TRBV12-4 with TRBJ2-7; 7 bases map to TRBD2. The CDR3 has 14 residues. V lost 6 bases and J lost 2; bases outside the gene matches: 7. The CDR3 bases are TGTGCCAGCAGACGACCGGGAGGACCCTACGAGCAGTACTTC. Encoded protein: CASRRPGGPYEQYF.

The rearrangement joins TRBV7-2 to TRBJ2-3; TRBD2 aligns across 8 bases. The germline V gene encodes CDR1 SGHTA and CDR2 FQGNSA. V gave up 10 bases and J gave up 6 bases; unmatched junction bases: 12. The CDR3 contains 14 residues. The CDR3 nucleotides read TGTGCCACGAAAAGGAGCGGGAGTACCGATACGCAGTATTTT. This translates into CATKRSGSTDTQYF.

This clonotype was observed at least ten times. The chain combines TRBV6-1 with TRBJ1-3; D remains ambiguous. The CDR3 is 14 amino acids. Trimming shortened V by 5 bases and J by 3 bases, and 11 bases separated the two germline ends. In germline, CDR1 is MNHNS, CDR2 SASEGT. CDR3 bases: TGTGCCAGCAGTCCATCTTCGTATGGAAACACCATATATTTT. This sequence encodes CASSPSSYGNTIYF.